A single sample is the source of the 26 T cell receptor beta chains below, sequenced in a study of blood T cell repertoires in COVID-19. Profiled with immunoSEQ multiplex PCR; TCRdb holds only in-frame clones, not every one. Of 200,000 to 300,000 clones listed, approximately 86% are singletons. The sequencing sample was made of peripheral blood. Source of these receptors: a woman aged 60-75 years with COVID-19, enrolled during active disease.

The genes are TRBV11-2 and TRBJ2-7, with a possible D match to TRBD1 (6 bases). This CDR3 spans 18 amino acids. V lost 4 bases to trimming and J lost 3 bases, with 25 bases between them. Per germline, CDR1 SGHAT and CDR2 FQNNGV. CDR3 coding DNA: TGTGCCAGCAGCTCAATAGCCCGGCGGCCGGGACACCACTACGAGCAGTACTTC. This gives the protein CASSSIARRPGHHYEQYF.

V is TRBV5-4 and J is TRBJ2-1, with 7 bases fitting TRBD1. V trimming: 5 bases; J trimming: 1 base; junction bases outside the gene matches: 6. Germline CDR1 and CDR2: SGHNT and YYREEE (reference sequence). This CDR3 is built from 15 residues. CDR3 sequence (DNA): TGTGCCAGCAGACGGGACAGCCTATCCTACAATGAGCAGTTCTTC. Its protein product is CASRRDSLSYNEQFF.

V and J are TRBV6-2 or TRBV6-3 and TRBJ1-6, with D possibly matching TRBD1 (6 bases). CDR3 length: 15 amino acids. Germline CDR1 is MNHEY and CDR2 is SVGEGT. V was trimmed by 0 bases and J by 9 bases, leaving 12 bases between them. The CDR3 sequence is CASSYSGGRSSPLHF. The CDR3, as DNA: TGTGCCAGCAGTTACTCCGGGGGGCGTAGTTCACCCCTCCACTTT.

The V and J genes are TRBV28 and TRBJ1-1, with 10 bases identical to TRBD1. Per germline, CDR1 MDHEN and CDR2 SYDVKM. Germline trimming cut 7 bases from V and 0 bases from J; bases unmatched to any gene: 8. This CDR3 spans 16 amino acids. The CDR3 coding sequence is TGTGCCAGCACCCTTTTGGGACAGGGGCTGAACACTGAAGCTTTCTTT. Translation: CASTLLGQGLNTEAFF.

V usage is TRBV7-8 and J usage is TRBJ2-7, with TRBD2 matching 12 bases. V lost 6 bases and J lost 4; bases outside the gene matches: 7. Germline V CDR1 and CDR2: SGHVS, FQNEAQ. CDR3 length equals 15 residues. CDR3 bases: TGTGCCAGCAGAACCTCTAGCGGGAGGGCTTACGAGCAGTACTTC. It encodes CASRTSSGRAYEQYF. Complete variable domain (other parts from reference TRBV7-8 and TRBJ2-7): GAGVSQSPRYKVAKRGQDVALRCDPISGHVSLFWYQQALGQGPEFLTYFQNEAQLDKSGLPSDRFFAERPEGSVSTLKIQRTQQEDSAVYLCASRTSSGRAYEQYFGPGTRLTVT.

The V and J genes are TRBV30 and TRBJ1-5, with a possible D match to TRBD1 (5 bases). The CDR3 extends over 19 amino acids. In germline, CDR1 is GTSNPN, CDR2 SVGIG (reference sequence). V was trimmed by 3 bases and J by 2 bases, leaving 26 bases between them. CDR3 residues: CAWSTHPVGALTGNQPQHF. The DNA for the CDR3 is TGTGCCTGGAGCACCCATCCGGTTGGGGCCTTGACGGGCAATCAGCCCCAGCATTTT. Variable domain in full (rest from reference TRBV30 and TRBJ1-5): SQTIHQWPATLVQPVGSPLSLECTVEGTSNPNLYWYRQAAGRGLQLLFYSVGIGQISSEVPQNLSASRPQDRQFILSSKKLLLSDSGFYLCAWSTHPVGALTGNQPQHFGDGTRLSIL.

This clone was recorded only once. This sequence joins TRBV27 and TRBJ2-7; no reliable D call. From germline, CDR1 is MNHEY and CDR2 SMNVEV (reference sequence). The CDR3 spans 11 residues. V was cut by 8 bases and J by 4 bases, with 9 bases left in between. The CDR3 here is CASEDGYEQYF. The CDR3, as DNA: TGTGCCAGCGAGGATGGGTACGAGCAGTACTTC.

This clone occurred a few times. The genes are TRBV28 and TRBJ1-1; D gene unclear. Germline V gene data show CDR1 as MDHEN and CDR2 as SYDVKM. The CDR3 extends over 13 amino acids. The V gene lost 3 bases and the J gene lost 5 bases, with 10 bases spanning the gap. The CDR3 sequence: CASSFEVGTEAFF. CDR3 DNA sequence: TGTGCCAGCAGTTTCGAAGTCGGGACTGAAGCTTTCTTT.

This chain connects TRBV6-5 to TRBJ1-2; D possibly corresponds to TRBD1 (6 bases). Trimming stripped 7 bases from V and 5 bases from J, with 17 bases between. Germline loops: CDR1 MNHEY, CDR2 SVGAGI. There are 14 residues in the CDR3. As DNA, the CDR3 is TGTGCCAGCATCCCGACAGGTTTAGCTTATGGCTACACCTTC. Protein product: CASIPTGLAYGYTF.

The chain has TRBV7-3 and TRBJ1-1; TRBD1 aligns across 7 bases. The CDR3 spans 16 residues. Germline lookup yields CDR1 SGHTA and CDR2 FQGTGA. The V and J ends lost 6 bases and 3 bases, in that order; junction bases with no gene match: 13. In nucleotides, the CDR3 is TGTGCCAGCAGGCCCCGACCGACAGGGTCGCACACTGAAGCTTTCTTT. Amino acid sequence: CASRPRPTGSHTEAFF.

The rearrangement links TRBV19 to TRBJ2-1; D perhaps matches TRBD1 (6 bases). The CDR3 covers 14 residues. With 4 bases removed from V and 5 bases from J, the gap between germline ends came to 12 bases. Germline-derived CDR1 and CDR2 are LNHDA and SQIVND (reference sequence). The CDR3 loop reads CASSKRGTDNEQFF. The CDR3 DNA reads as TGTGCCAGTAGTAAGAGGGGGACGGACAATGAGCAGTTCTTC.

This clone was seen a single time. CDR3 amino acids: CASSGRLVDTGELFF. DNA for the CDR3: TGCGCCAGCAGCGGACGACTAGTTGACACCGGGGAGCTGTTTTTT. The V and J genes are TRBV5-1 and TRBJ2-2; the D gene is possibly TRBD2 (6 bases). The germline CDR1 and CDR2 sequences are SGHRS and YFSETQ. The CDR3 totals 15 residues. Trimming took 4 bases from V and 3 from J, leaving 13 bases between them.

V is TRBV4-3 and J is TRBJ2-1, with 14 positions matching TRBD2. V dropped 4 bases and J dropped 4; count of bases not matched to a gene: 6. The germline V gene encodes CDR1 LGHNA and CDR2 YSLEER. The CDR3 contains 17 residues. The CDR3 region is CASSPGRTSGRYNEQFF. CDR3 nucleotide sequence: TGCGCCAGCAGCCCTGGCCGGACTAGCGGGAGGTACAATGAGCAGTTCTTC.

The V and J genes are TRBV5-6 and TRBJ2-7; D perhaps matches TRBD1 (6 bases). This CDR3 is 14 amino acids long. V shed 4 bases and J shed 6 bases, with 17 bases lying between them. Germline loops: CDR1 SGHDT, CDR2 YYEEEE. The CDR3, as DNA: TGTGCCAGCAGCGATAGGACAGAGAGCATCGAGCAGTACTTC. Protein sequence: CASSDRTESIEQYF.

This chain links TRBV5-1 with TRBJ2-7; 14 bases map to TRBD2. CDR1 is SGHRS, CDR2 YFSETQ, per germline. Losses at the gene ends were 3 bases for V and 4 bases for J; bases not matched to a gene: 3. This CDR3 comprises 15 residues. The CDR3 DNA sequence: TGCGCCAGCAGCTCTAGACTAGCGGGAGGGTACGAGCAGTACTTC. It is translated as CASSSRLAGGYEQYF.

The V call is TRBV7-8, the J call TRBJ1-5, with D maybe TRBD1 (6 bases). Trimming left V 4 bases short and J 3 bases short, with 13 bases between. This CDR3 region has 15 residues. From germline, CDR1 is SGHVS and CDR2 FQNEAQ. Here the CDR3 reads CASSYSRGVNQPQHF. Here the CDR3 DNA reads TGTGCCAGCAGCTACAGCAGGGGAGTCAATCAGCCCCAGCATTTT.

This clone occurred once. This chain links TRBV12-3 or TRBV12-4 with TRBJ2-1; 9 positions agree with TRBD2. There are 12 residues in the CDR3. The trim removed 10 bases at V and 5 bases at J, leaving 3 bases unmatched. CDR3 region: CATRLADNEQFF. The CDR3 DNA sequence: TGTGCCACGAGACTAGCGGACAATGAGCAGTTCTTC.

Only a few counts were recorded for this clone. CDR3 coding DNA: TGTGCCAGCAGTTACTCCCCTGGTTTCGGGAGTAGGGACGATGAGCAGTTCTTC. Residues: CASSYSPGFGSRDDEQFF. The J gene is TRBJ2-1, the V gene TRBV6-2 or TRBV6-3; weak D call: TRBD2 (6 bases). Germline V gene sequence: CDR1 MNHEY, CDR2 SVGEGT. The CDR3 extends over 18 amino acids. Trimming shortened V by 0 bases and J by 8 bases, and 23 bases separated the two germline ends.

The rearrangement links TRBV28 to TRBJ2-7, with 9 positions matching TRBD1. The trim removed 9 bases at V and 4 bases at J, leaving 10 bases unmatched. The length of the CDR3 is 14 residues. Germline loops: CDR1 MDHEN, CDR2 SYDVKM. The CDR3 reads CARDPGQGLYEQYF. The CDR3, as DNA: TGTGCCAGAGACCCGGGACAGGGACTTTACGAGCAGTACTTC.

The rearrangement joins TRBV7-9 to TRBJ1-4, with 8 bases matching TRBD1. This CDR3 comprises 15 residues. Germline V lookup: CDR1 SEHNR, CDR2 FQNEAQ (reference sequence). The V and J ends lost 5 bases and 1 base, in that order; junction bases with no gene match: 3. The CDR3 nucleotides read TGTGCCAGCAGCCCTGACAGGGGAACTAATGAAAAACTGTTTTTT. This sequence encodes CASSPDRGTNEKLFF.

Note on this clone: This same CDR3 is encoded by further DNA sequences in the sample. The V call is TRBV24-1, the J call TRBJ2-3; 7 bases are shared with TRBD1. CDR1 is KGHDR, CDR2 SFDVKD, per germline. J lost 1 base, V lost 2 bases, and 2 bases had no gene match. This CDR3 spans 15 amino acids. CDR3 sequence: CATSDYRGGTDTQYF. DNA for the CDR3: TGTGCCACCAGTGATTACAGGGGTGGCACAGATACGCAGTATTTT.

This clone occurred once. The chain employs TRBV6-1 and TRBJ2-2, with 7 bases aligning to TRBD2. Germline V gives CDR1 MNHNS, CDR2 SASEGT. J gave up 4 bases and V 2 bases, and 7 bases lay outside the gene matches. The CDR3 is 16 residues long. CDR3 in DNA: TGTGCCAGCAGTGAAAGGACTAGGGCGGTCACCGGGGAGCTGTTTTTT. This codes for CASSERTRAVTGELFF.

The CDR3 is CASSLRTGTSTDTQYF. CDR3 nucleotides: TGTGCCAGCAGTTTAAGGACTGGAACTAGCACAGATACGCAGTATTTT. This rearrangement joins TRBV27 to TRBJ2-3, with D perhaps TRBD2 (5 bases). The CDR3 extends over 16 amino acids. The V and J ends lost 2 bases and 0 bases respectively, with 12 bases between them. Germline loops: CDR1 MNHEY, CDR2 SMNVEV (reference sequence).

This chain links TRBV3-1 (or the pseudogene TRBV3-2) with TRBJ2-7; 10 nucleotides align to TRBD1. The CDR3 sequence is 15 residues long. With 4 bases clipped from V and 2 bases from J, the junction kept 5 bases outside the gene matches. Germline V gene data show CDR1 as LGHDT and CDR2 as YNNKEL (reference sequence). The CDR3: CASSRLGQGPYEQYF. The CDR3 DNA follows: TGTGCCAGCAGCCGCCTGGGACAGGGGCCCTACGAGCAGTACTTC.

The chain links TRBV6-5 to TRBJ2-7; perhaps TRBD1 as D (5 bases). CDR1 and CDR2 (germline): MNHEY, SVGAGI. V was trimmed by 5 bases and J by 1 base, leaving 9 bases between them. The CDR3 totals 13 residues. CDR3 nucleotides: TGTGCCAGCAGTCTGGGGCCGTCCTACGAGCAGTACTTC. Its translation is CASSLGPSYEQYF.

The chain employs TRBV30 and TRBJ2-5; 8 positions agree with TRBD2. The germline V gene has CDR1 GTSNPN and CDR2 SVGIG (reference sequence). Trimming cost V 3 bases and J 6 bases; bases outside gene matches: 3. The CDR3 totals 12 residues. The CDR3 sequence is CAWSSGSKTQYF. CDR3 sequence (DNA): TGTGCCTGGAGCAGCGGGAGTAAGACCCAGTACTTC.